This record looks at one T cell receptor beta chain sequence and its context. Under the authors' procedure: Nucleated cell counts were estimated from reference gene primer amplification. This table comes from immunoSEQ multiplex PCR, and its TCRdb copy is limited to in-frame clones, with some not included. From that table come the V and J calls and clone size; the DNA was used to work out D and trimming. The sample includes about 49,000 clones, 87% of them seen just once. These data are taken from a study of blood T cell repertoires in COVID-19. In the study overall: COVID-19 samples collected from the United States, Italy and Spain covered acute and convalescent phases.

This CDR3 contains 15 residues. The germline V and J ends were trimmed by 4 bases and 5 bases, with 16 bases remaining between them. Germline CDR1 is SGHRS and CDR2 is YFSETQ. The chain couples TRBV5-1 to TRBJ1-5, with D possibly TRBD1 on 5 matching bases. This clonotype was obtained from a woman older than 75 with COVID-19, enrolled during active disease. The sequencing input was peripheral blood. The CDR3 DNA reads TGCGCCAGCAGCCCGGCGGCAGGGTGGGATCAGCCCCAGCATTTT. Encoded protein: CASSPAAGWDQPQHF.